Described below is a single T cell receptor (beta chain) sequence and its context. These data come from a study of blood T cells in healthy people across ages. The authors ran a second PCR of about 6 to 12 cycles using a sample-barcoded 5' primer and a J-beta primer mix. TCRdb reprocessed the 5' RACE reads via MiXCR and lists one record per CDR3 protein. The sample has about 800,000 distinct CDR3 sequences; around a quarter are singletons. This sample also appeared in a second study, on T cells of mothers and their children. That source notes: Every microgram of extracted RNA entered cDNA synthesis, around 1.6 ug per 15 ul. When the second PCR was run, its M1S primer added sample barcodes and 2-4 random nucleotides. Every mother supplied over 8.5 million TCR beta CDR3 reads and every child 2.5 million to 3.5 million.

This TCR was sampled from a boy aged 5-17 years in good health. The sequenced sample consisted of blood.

The CDR3 here is CASSYSMDRGTSGDFYEQYF. CDR3 in DNA: TGTGCCAGCAGTTACTCGATGGACAGGGGTACTAGCGGTGATTTCTACGAGCAGTACTTC. V and J are TRBV6-2 or TRBV6-3 and TRBJ2-5, with D possibly being TRBD1 (9 bases). The closer fit of TRBJ2-7 to the DNA end suggests the J call may be wrong. This CDR3 region has 20 residues. Germline values: CDR1 MNHEY, CDR2 SVGEGT.